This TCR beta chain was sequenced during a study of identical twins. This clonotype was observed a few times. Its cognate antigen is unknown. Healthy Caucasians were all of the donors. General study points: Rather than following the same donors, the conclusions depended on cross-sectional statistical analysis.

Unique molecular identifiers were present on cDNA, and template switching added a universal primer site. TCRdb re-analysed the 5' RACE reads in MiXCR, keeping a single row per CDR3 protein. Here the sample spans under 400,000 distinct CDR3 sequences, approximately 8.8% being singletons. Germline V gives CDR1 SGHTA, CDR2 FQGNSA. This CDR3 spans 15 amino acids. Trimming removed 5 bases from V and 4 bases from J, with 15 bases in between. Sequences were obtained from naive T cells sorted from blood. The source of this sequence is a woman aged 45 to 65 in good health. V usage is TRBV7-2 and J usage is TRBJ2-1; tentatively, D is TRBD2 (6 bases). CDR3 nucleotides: TGTGCCAGCAGCCCCTTGGCGGGAAATTACAATGAGCAGTTCTTC. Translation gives CASSPLAGNYNEQFF.